The rows below give T cell receptor beta chains drawn from one sample of a study of T-cell memory formation after mild COVID-19. TCRdb re-analysed the 5' RACE reads in MiXCR, keeping a single row per CDR3 protein. The sample includes under 650,000 distinct CDR3 sequences, over 15% of them seen just once. Sequenced material: PBMCs or a T cell subset sorted from them (not recorded which). The receptors were sampled from an adult woman who had mild COVID-19 (a few samples of this study predate the infection). Cell type and time point are not known. The CDR3 runs from the conserved cysteine through the conserved F or W. A D gene is named only where the DNA matches it firmly. Expanded clones get a size class; other rows say once, few or many, or leave the size out.

v_gene	d_gene	abundance	j_gene	CDR3aa	CDR3nt
TRBV10-3	.	.	TRBJ2-1	CATAFRLGSYNEQFF	TGTGCCACCGCCTTTCGGCTCGGCTCCTACAATGAGCAGTTCTTC
TRBV5-4	.	.	TRBJ2-7	CASSLDPGRHRGGGEQYF	TGTGCCAGCAGCTTGGACCCCGGACGACACCGCGGAGGTGGCGAGCAGTACTTC
TRBV13	.	.	TRBJ2-1	CASSLVGGLGNEQFF	TGTGCCAGCAGCTTAGTGGGGGGCCTAGGCAATGAGCAGTTCTTC
TRBV20-1	.	few	TRBJ2-5	CSAAKRQYQETQYF	TGCAGTGCTGCTAAAAGACAGTACCAAGAGACCCAGTACTTC
TRBV3-1	.	.	TRBJ2-7	CASSQDRWGVSYEQYF	TGTGCCAGCAGCCAAGATAGGTGGGGGGTCTCCTACGAGCAGTACTTC
TRBV30	.	few	TRBJ2-3	CAWSLSGFDTQYF	TGTGCCTGGAGTCTCTCGGGTTTCGATACGCAGTATTTT
TRBV7-3	.	.	TRBJ1-5	CASSLQGADQPQHF	TGTGCCAGCAGCTTACAGGGTGCGGATCAGCCCCAGCATTTT
TRBV6-5	TRBD1	few	TRBJ2-5	CASSPDRGLETQYF	TGTGCCAGCAGCCCTGACAGGGGGCTTGAGACCCAGTACTTC
TRBV7-6	.	many	TRBJ2-3	CASSQRLDDTQYF	TGTGCCAGCAGCCAAAGACTAGACGATACGCAGTATTTT
TRBV4-2	TRBD1	.	TRBJ2-7	CASSQTGGTYEQYF	TGTGCCAGCAGCCAGACAGGGGGAACCTACGAGCAGTACTTC
TRBV4-1	.	few	TRBJ1-1	CASRIVGGPEAFF	TGCGCCAGCAGGATAGTAGGAGGTCCTGAAGCTTTCTTT
TRBV6-5	TRBD2	.	TRBJ2-1	CASSYSRGSSYNEQFF	TGTGCCAGCAGTTACTCGCGGGGGAGCTCCTACAATGAGCAGTTCTTC
TRBV7-6	TRBD2	few	TRBJ2-7	CASSLGAGESRFTSYEQYF	TGTGCCAGCAGCTTAGGAGCGGGAGAATCCCGGTTCACCTCCTACGAGCAGTACTTC
TRBV5-1	.	few	TRBJ2-5	CASSLGSGARETQYF	TGCGCCAGCAGCTTGGGATCGGGGGCCCGGGAGACCCAGTACTTC
TRBV29-1	.	few	TRBJ2-7	CSFRNPNSYEQYF	TGCAGCTTCCGTAACCCTAACTCCTACGAGCAGTACTTC
TRBV24-1	.	few	TRBJ1-5	CASDGTLIPGPQHF	TGTGCCTCCGATGGGACACTTATCCCGGGACCCCAGCATTTT
TRBV30	.	.	TRBJ2-7	CAWSVPVWGEQYF	TGTGCCTGGAGTGTACCGGTATGGGGCGAGCAGTACTTC
TRBV7-2	TRBD2	.	TRBJ2-1	CASSPRLAVTAYNEQFF	TGTGCCAGCAGCCCGAGACTAGCGGTTACGGCCTACAATGAGCAGTTCTTC
TRBV7-2	.	.	TRBJ2-7	CASSRYTAGDSYEQYF	TGTGCCAGCAGCCGATACACCGCCGGGGATTCCTACGAGCAGTACTTC
TRBV20-1	.	few	TRBJ2-1	CSASGEQFF	TGCAGTGCTAGCGGGGAGCAGTTCTTC
TRBV30	TRBD2	.	TRBJ2-1	CAWIHLSGRAGGEQFF	TGTGCCTGGATCCACCTTAGCGGGAGGGCCGGGGGTGAGCAGTTCTTC
TRBV7-6	TRBD2	few	TRBJ2-5	CASSFSLRGGNFKETQYF	TGTGCCAGCAGCTTCTCGCTGCGGGGGGGCAACTTTAAAGAGACCCAGTACTTC
TRBV20-1	TRBD2	.	TRBJ2-1	CSAMTARPGLAGVEQFF	TGCAGTGCTATGACCGCCAGACCGGGACTAGCGGGAGTTGAGCAGTTCTTC
TRBV18	.	few	TRBJ1-5	CASSPPSGWDQPQHF	TGTGCCAGCTCACCACCGTCAGGTTGGGATCAGCCCCAGCATTTT
TRBV20-1	.	.	TRBJ1-5	CSASLGPLYQPQHF	TGCAGTGCTAGTTTGGGGCCTCTGTATCAGCCCCAGCATTTT
TRBV7-2	.	few	TRBJ1-5	CASSLQPNSNQPQHF	TGTGCCAGCAGCTTACAGCCTAATAGCAATCAGCCCCAGCATTTT
TRBV9	.	many	TRBJ2-1	CASSGGVGSHEQFF	TGTGCCAGCAGCGGAGGGGTCGGCAGCCATGAGCAGTTCTTC
TRBV5-6	TRBD2	many	TRBJ2-1	CASSSQVLAGVTYNEQFF	TGTGCCAGCAGCTCACAAGTACTAGCGGGAGTGACCTACAATGAGCAGTTCTTC
TRBV5-5	.	few	TRBJ1-5	CASSPTGGDGVQPQHF	TGTGCCAGCAGCCCCACCGGGGGGGACGGGGTGCAGCCCCAGCATTTT
TRBV6-1	.	few	TRBJ1-1	CASSEDRGNTEAFF	TGTGCCAGCAGTGAAGATAGGGGGAACACTGAAGCTTTCTTT
TRBV5-1	.	few	TRBJ2-3	CASSFTSTAGDTQYF	TGCGCCAGCAGCTTTACTTCGACAGCGGGAGATACGCAGTATTTT
TRBV7-2	.	.	TRBJ2-1	CASSLALGDLGTGFF	TGTGCCAGCAGCTTAGCGCTCGGGGATTTGGGGACGGGGTTCTTC
TRBV7-9	.	.	TRBJ2-7	CASSQWREKSVDEQYF	TGTGCCAGCAGCCAATGGAGGGAGAAGAGTGTGGACGAGCAGTACTTC
TRBV12-3/TRBV12-4	TRBD1	.	TRBJ1-4	CASSHRDRGTNEKLFF	TGTGCCAGCAGTCATCGGGACAGGGGGACTAATGAAAAACTGTTTTTT
TRBV7-9	.	few	TRBJ1-2	CASSKQGPASPNYGYTF	TGTGCCAGCAGCAAACAGGGACCTGCCTCCCCTAACTATGGCTACACCTTC
TRBV5-1	TRBD2	.	TRBJ2-3	CASSSWRGSTDTQYF	TGCGCCAGCAGCTCTTGGCGGGGGAGCACAGATACGCAGTATTTT
TRBV5-1	.	many	TRBJ2-7	CASSLEGLSYGQYF	TGCGCCAGCAGCTTGGAAGGGCTCTCCTACGGGCAGTACTTC
TRBV30	.	.	TRBJ2-2	CAWRSPGGGPNTGELFF	TGTGCCTGGAGGTCTCCCGGAGGGGGACCGAACACCGGGGAGCTGTTTTTT
TRBV7-9	.	.	TRBJ2-7	CASSLEQGPYEQYF	TGTGCCAGCAGCTTGGAACAAGGACCTTACGAGCAGTACTTC
TRBV2	.	few	TRBJ2-3	CASSEWHSSTDTQYF	TGTGCCAGCAGTGAATGGCATTCTAGCACAGATACGCAGTATTTT
TRBV7-6	.	few	TRBJ1-1	CASSLGKGNTEAFF	TGTGCCAGCAGCTTAGGCAAGGGGAACACTGAAGCTTTCTTT
TRBV5-5	.	.	TRBJ1-3	CASRAVHSGNTIYF	TGTGCCAGCAGGGCAGTGCACTCTGGAAACACCATATATTTT
TRBV5-5	.	few	TRBJ1-5	CASSPFPIPDGAGRNQPQHF	TGTGCCAGCAGCCCCTTCCCAATACCTGACGGCGCCGGGCGCAATCAGCCCCAGCATTTT
TRBV20-1	.	.	TRBJ1-1	CSARGVSTTEAFF	TGCAGTGCTAGAGGGGTTTCGACCACTGAAGCTTTCTTT
TRBV24-1	.	many	TRBJ1-2	CATSEGGGYTF	TGTGCCACCAGTGAGGGGGGCGGCTACACCTTC
TRBV15	.	.	TRBJ1-6	CATSEKTVPDSPLHF	TGTGCCACCAGCGAAAAGACGGTACCGGATTCACCCCTCCACTTT
TRBV11-2	.	.	TRBJ1-1	CASSLSRRANTEAFF	TGTGCTAGCAGCTTATCGAGACGGGCAAACACTGAAGCTTTCTTT
TRBV7-2	TRBD2	few	TRBJ2-3	CASSVAGGPVTDTQYF	TGTGCCAGCAGCGTAGCGGGAGGGCCGGTTACAGATACGCAGTATTTT
TRBV18	TRBD2	.	TRBJ2-7	CASSPTGTSSHEQYF	TGTGCCAGCTCACCTACCGGGACTAGCTCCCACGAGCAGTACTTC
TRBV7-8	.	.	TRBJ2-7	CASRYDRSYEQYF	TGTGCCAGCAGATACGACAGGTCCTACGAGCAGTACTTC
TRBV5-1	TRBD1	few	TRBJ2-5	CASSPRFDRGRETQYF	TGCGCCAGCAGCCCGCGTTTCGACAGGGGGCGAGAGACCCAGTACTTC